Following are 12 T cell receptor beta chains from one sample sequenced in a study of T-cell reconstitution after alpha-beta-depleted transplantation in children (dated by TCRdb to the mid-2010s). Receptor amplification or capture employed PCR. The run used an Illumina HiSeq 2500. Molecular barcoding was employed in the preparation of TCR libraries, with unique molecular identifiers being used to normalize TCRbeta repertoire quantification. TCRdb reanalyzed the raw reads on its own, using fastp at Q25 for trimming and MiXCR for clone calling, and kept in-frame beta chains. Rows are combined by CDR3 protein, so each entry shows the most common genes and DNA. The sample table contains roughly 300,000 distinct CDR3 sequences; only one count was recorded for 10% of them. Of the sample, 2% to 3% is held by the ten largest clones. The sample here was PBMCs from the stem cell graft donor, taken from the stem cell graft. The receptors shown here come from a human donor who donated a stem cell graft to a child with acute lymphoblastic leukemia.

The V gene is TRBV20-1, the J gene TRBJ2-7, with D maybe TRBD1 (6 bases). The V gene lost 4 bases and the J gene lost 2 bases, with 12 bases spanning the gap. The germline V gene encodes CDR1 DFQATT and CDR2 SNEGSKA (reference sequence). This CDR3 comprises 13 residues. CDR3: CSAIDRTTYEQYF. In DNA, the CDR3 is TGCAGTGCTATAGACAGGACGACCTACGAGCAGTACTTC.

The CDR3 here is CASTPGVHGGYTF. The CDR3 DNA reads as TGTGCCAGCACACCGGGAGTGCATGGTGGCTACACCTTC. The chain carries TRBV7-9 and TRBJ1-2; D is unclear. CDR3 size: 13 residues. Trimming shortened V by 7 bases and J by 7 bases, and 16 bases separated the two germline ends. Germline CDR1 reads SEHNR; CDR2 reads FQNEAQ (reference sequence).

The gene calls are TRBV4-1 and TRBJ2-2, with TRBD2 matching 10 bases. The CDR3 totals 18 residues. The ends lost 4 bases at V and 4 bases at J; junction bases unmatched: 12. Germline CDR1 is MGHRA and CDR2 is YSYEKL. The CDR3 protein is CASSPGPLAGVPTGELFF. The CDR3 DNA is TGCGCCAGCAGCCCAGGACCCCTAGCGGGAGTCCCCACCGGGGAGCTGTTTTTT.

The rearrangement links TRBV19 to TRBJ1-5; no firm D call. This CDR3 spans 12 amino acids. The germline V and J ends were trimmed by 7 bases and 4 bases, with 8 bases remaining between them. From germline, CDR1 is LNHDA and CDR2 SQIVND (reference sequence). Here the CDR3 reads CASTYGNQPQHF. For the CDR3, the DNA is TGTGCCAGTACCTATGGTAATCAGCCCCAGCATTTT.

The chain links TRBV19 to TRBJ2-2; D gene uncertain. The V gene's germline CDR1 is LNHDA and CDR2 SQIVND (reference sequence). Trimming pared 3 bases from V and 10 bases from J, leaving 15 bases between. The CDR3 has 14 amino acids. The CDR3 loop reads CASSIIFITPELFF. The CDR3 DNA sequence: TGTGCCAGTAGTATTATCTTTATCACGCCGGAGCTGTTTTTT.

This clonotype was observed a few times. The chain is built from TRBV20-1 and TRBJ2-3; TRBD2 matches 8 bases. CDR1 is DFQATT and CDR2 is SNEGSKA in the germline V gene (reference sequence). CDR3 length: 13 amino acids. The CDR3 DNA follows: TGCACGAACCGGGAGGGTGGCACAGATACGCAGTATTTT. This translates into CTNREGGTDTQYF.

This clonotype was detected ten times or more. This sequence joins TRBV4-1 and TRBJ2-1; D possibly matches TRBD1 or TRBD2 (5 bases each). V lost 3 bases and J lost 0, with 24 bases in between. The germline V gene has CDR1 MGHRA and CDR2 YSYEKL. CDR3 length: 20 residues. CDR3 nucleotide sequence: TGCGCCAGCAGCCACCCTGGGGGATCCCGCATATCCAGCTCCTACAATGAGCAGTTCTTC. Translation: CASSHPGGSRISSSYNEQFF.

This clonotype came up a few times. CDR3: CSAPSTSGGNTGELFF. Here the CDR3 DNA reads TGCAGCGCACCATCAACTAGCGGGGGTAACACCGGGGAGCTGTTTTTT. The chain carries TRBV29-1 and TRBJ2-2; 11 bases are shared with TRBD2. Germline CDR1 and CDR2: SQVTM and ANQGSEA. This CDR3 has 16 residues. V shed 7 bases, J shed 2 bases, and the junction held 9 bases outside the gene matches.

The chain employs TRBV20-1 and TRBJ1-2; D call uncertain. The CDR3 has 11 amino acids. The V and J ends lost 3 bases and 0 bases respectively, with 2 bases between them. CDR1 and CDR2 (germline): DFQATT, SNEGSKA (reference sequence). The CDR3 DNA reads as TGCAGTGCTAGCCCTAACTATGGCTACACCTTC. Its translation is CSASPNYGYTF.

The chain is built from TRBV20-1 and TRBJ1-1; D call uncertain. The CDR3 sequence is 13 residues long. The V gene lost 8 bases and the J gene lost 3 bases, with 16 bases spanning the gap. Looked up from germline, CDR1 is DFQATT and CDR2 is SNEGSKA (reference sequence). The CDR3 sequence: CSPRPYGYTEAFF. The CDR3 coding sequence is TGCAGTCCTCGACCATACGGATACACTGAAGCTTTCTTT.

This clonotype was detected only a few times. This chain uses TRBV11-2 with TRBJ1-1; no firm D call. The V end lost 1 base, the J end lost 11 bases, and 14 bases lay between the germline ends. Germline V lookup: CDR1 SGHAT, CDR2 FQNNGV. CDR3 length: 13 residues. In nucleotides, the CDR3 is TGTGCCAGCAGCTTAGCTGCCGCCGCTAGGGCTTTCTTT. Amino acid sequence: CASSLAAAARAFF.

This clonotype appeared a few times. As DNA, the CDR3 is TGTGCCAGCAGCCTCTACGGGACACCCCTGAGCACTGAAGCTTTCTTT. It codes for CASSLYGTPLSTEAFF. This chain uses TRBV7-2 with TRBJ1-1, with TRBD1 as a possible D gene (6 bases). Trimming removed 5 bases from V and 4 bases from J, with 20 bases in between. The CDR3 contains 16 residues. Looked up from germline, CDR1 is SGHTA and CDR2 is FQGNSA.